This TCR beta chain is from a study of blood T cell repertoires in COVID-19. The data were produced by immunoSEQ multiplex PCR, yet TCRdb's version contains in-frame clones alone and is incomplete. The sample lists 290,000 or so clones; 90% were seen once. Recruits, aged about 18 to 90 years, lived in about two dozen US areas. Donors in Cohort 3 counted as recovered after two negative PCRs, clearance, or symptom resolution. Source material: PBMCs or T cells enriched from blood (not recorded which). The TCR was taken from a woman in her twenties or thirties who had recovered from COVID-19.

The CDR3 reads CASSLGVLLSTDTQYF. The CDR3 DNA sequence: TGTGCCAGCAGCTTAGGTGTACTACTCAGCACAGATACGCAGTATTTT. V is TRBV7-2 and J is TRBJ2-3; D is uncertain. This CDR3 has 16 amino acids. Germline V gene sequence: CDR1 SGHTA, CDR2 FQGNSA. Trimming removed 1 base at V and 0 bases at J, with 11 bases between.